The 13 T cell receptor beta chains presented below share a single source sample, sequenced in a study of identical twins. In TCRdb, the 5' RACE reads were re-called with MiXCR into one record per CDR3 protein. The sample lists 550,000 to 800,000 distinct CDR3 sequences, under 8.5% occurring once. These data were also reused for a study on yellow fever vaccine responses in identical twins.

Source material: PBMCs. The receptors come from a woman under 30 in good health.

This clonotype was detected many times. The chain is built from TRBV29-1 and TRBJ2-5; no clear D gene. Trimming stripped 5 bases from V and 2 bases from J, with 6 bases between. The CDR3 covers 11 residues. Germline V lookup: CDR1 SQVTM, CDR2 ANQGSEA. CDR3 in DNA: TGCAGCGTTCGGTCACAAGAGACCCAGTACTTC. Amino acids: CSVRSQETQYF.

The rearrangement uses TRBV5-5 and TRBJ2-7, with TRBD1 as a possible D gene (6 bases). The length of the CDR3 is 15 residues. Germline CDR1 SGHKS, CDR2 YYEKEE (reference sequence). V was pared by 1 base and J by 7 bases, with 18 bases between. The CDR3 loop reads CASSLWQHRVDEQYF. In nucleotides, the CDR3 is TGTGCCAGCAGCTTGTGGCAACACAGGGTCGATGAGCAGTACTTC.

This clonotype was seen many times. The CDR3: CSATLAGGPVGELFF. The CDR3 DNA reads as TGCAGCGCAACCCTAGCAGGGGGCCCCGTCGGGGAGCTGTTTTTT. This sequence joins TRBV29-1 and TRBJ2-2, with 8 bases aligning to TRBD1. Germline CDR1 and CDR2: SQVTM and ANQGSEA. The CDR3 length is 15 residues. V trimming: 7 bases; J trimming: 7 bases; junction bases outside the gene matches: 14.

This clonotype was recorded many times. J is TRBJ2-7 and V is TRBV5-1, with 7 nucleotides matching TRBD1. V trimming: 0 bases; J trimming: 2 bases; junction bases outside the gene matches: 8. Germline V gene data show CDR1 as SGHRS and CDR2 as YFSETQ. The CDR3 covers 16 residues. CDR3 in DNA: TGCGCCAGCAGCTTGGAAAGAGGGGGCAGCACCTACGAGCAGTACTTC. It encodes CASSLERGGSTYEQYF.

This clonotype was recorded a few times. This chain links TRBV6-2 or TRBV6-3 with TRBJ2-7, with 11 bases identical to TRBD1. The CDR3 length is 15 residues. Germline trimming cut 2 bases from V and 3 bases from J; bases unmatched to any gene: 3. CDR1 and CDR2 (germline): MNHEY, SVGEGT. The CDR3 bases are TGTGCCAGCAGTTACCGGACAGGGGGCGTCTACGAGCAGTACTTC. The encoded protein is CASSYRTGGVYEQYF.

The chain couples TRBV18 to TRBJ2-7, with 9 positions matching TRBD1. The J segment lost 2 bases and the V segment lost 3 bases, leaving 5 bases of the junction unmatched. Germline CDR1 is KGHSH and CDR2 is LQKENI. CDR3 length equals 15 residues. As DNA, the CDR3 is TGTGCCAGCTCACCTGGGACAGGGATTACCTACGAGCAGTACGTC. Protein: CASSPGTGITYEQYV.

A few counts support this clonotype. The chain has TRBV3-1 and TRBJ2-7; D unclear. With 0 bases removed from V and 6 bases from J, the gap between germline ends came to 15 bases. Per the germline V gene, CDR1 is LGHDT and CDR2 is YNNKEL (reference sequence). The CDR3 consists of 15 residues. CDR3 protein: CASSQDPQPLGEQYF. The CDR3 DNA reads TGTGCCAGCAGCCAAGATCCCCAGCCTTTGGGCGAGCAGTACTTC.

The sample holds many counts of this clonotype. The chain recombines TRBV14 with TRBJ1-2; D gene ambiguous. The CDR3 loop spans 13 amino acids. Germline CDR1 reads SGHDN; CDR2 reads FVKESK. Trimming shortened V by 1 base and J by 1 base, and 4 bases separated the two germline ends. The CDR3 coding sequence is TGTGCCAGCAGCCAAGGGGGTAACTATGGCTACACCTTC. Residues: CASSQGGNYGYTF.

The CDR3 DNA reads TGCGCCAGCAGCCACAGGGCCACTGCTTACGAGCAGTACTTC. It translates to CASSHRATAYEQYF. The chain carries TRBV4-1 and TRBJ2-7; tentatively, D is TRBD1 (5 bases). Germline loops: CDR1 MGHRA, CDR2 YSYEKL. The V end lost 3 bases, the J end lost 4 bases, and 13 bases lay between the germline ends. The CDR3 spans 14 residues.

This clonotype was found a few times. The rearrangement uses TRBV7-9 and TRBJ2-3; no clear D gene. Trimming removed 6 bases from V and 0 bases from J, with 7 bases in between. Germline V lookup: CDR1 SEHNR, CDR2 FQNEAQ (reference sequence). The CDR3 has 13 residues. The CDR3 here is CASRSLSTDTQYF. As DNA, the CDR3 is TGTGCCAGCAGATCACTCAGCACAGATACGCAGTATTTT.

This clonotype has more than one count but fewer than ten. This chain uses TRBV2 with TRBJ1-5; D unclear. The CDR3 totals 12 residues. Per germline, CDR1 SNHLY and CDR2 FYNNEI. V lost 10 bases to trimming and J lost 3 bases, with 10 bases between them. CDR3 bases: TGTGCCACCAGACGGAACAATCAGCCCCAGCATTTT. Its translation: CATRRNNQPQHF.

The chain joins TRBV15 to TRBJ1-4, with 11 nucleotides matching TRBD1. Trimming at V came to 0 bases and at J to 8 bases, leaving 14 bases not matched to a gene. CDR3 size: 19 residues. Germline V gene data show CDR1 as LNHNV and CDR2 as YYDKDF (reference sequence). The CDR3 coding sequence is TGTGCCACCAGCAGAGATAGTATAGGACAGGGGGCCGGATGGGAAAAACTGTTTTTT. This gives the protein CATSRDSIGQGAGWEKLFF. Filled out from reference TRBV15 and TRBJ1-4, the complete variable domain reads DAMVIQNPRYQVTQFGKPVTLSCSQTLNHNVMYWYQQKSSQAPKLLFHYYDKDFNNEADTPDNFQSRRPNTSFCFLDIRSPGLGDTAMYLCATSRDSIGQGAGWEKLFFGSGTQLSVL.

The genes are TRBV2 and TRBJ2-1; the D is unclear. V was trimmed by 0 bases and J by 5 bases, leaving 8 bases between them. The CDR3 loop spans 14 amino acids. Per the germline V gene, CDR1 is SNHLY and CDR2 is FYNNEI. The CDR3 is CASSEANSDNEQFF. DNA of the CDR3: TGTGCCAGCAGTGAAGCGAACAGTGACAATGAGCAGTTCTTC.